The entry that follows covers one T cell receptor beta chain sequence. Its antigen remains unidentified. The sample is drawn from a study of T cells in localized non-small cell lung cancer. V lost 2 bases to trimming and J lost 0 bases; unmatched junction nucleotides: 4. The CDR3 loop spans 15 amino acids. Germline-derived CDR1 and CDR2 are SGHRS and YFSETQ. The study's findings and limits: Exceeding tumor, uninvolved adjacent lung had the highest T cell clonality. The study detected a median approximately 54 of the top 100 tumor clones in adjacent lung. The study linked higher blood T cell density to longer overall survival.

Sequenced by immunoSEQ multiplex PCR; TCRdb stores in-frame clones only, minus some. The sample yields 20,000 to 25,000 clones, 85% to 90% seen once. This material consisted of peripheral blood, taken before any cancer treatment. This chain joins TRBV5-1 and TRBJ1-1; 7 positions match TRBD1. The receptor comes from a male donor aged 60 or older with stage I lung adenocarcinoma. The CDR3, as DNA: TGCGCCAGCAGCTTAGGGACAGCGATGAACACTGAAGCTTTCTTT. Protein sequence: CASSLGTAMNTEAFF. Drawing the rest from reference TRBV5-1 and TRBJ1-1, the complete variable domain is KAGVTQTPRYLIKTRGQQVTLSCSPISGHRSVSWYQQTPGQGLQFLFEYFSETQRNKGNFPGRFSGRQFSNSRSEMNVSTLELGDSALYLCASSLGTAMNTEAFFGQGTRLTVV.